One TCR beta chain is described in this entry. It has no known antigen specificity. One base away there is no much larger clone; base qualities are not given. The CDR3 regions of human TCRbeta chains were analyzed by immunosequencing. The source study handled its data this way. TCRs in the repertoires were compared against a reference library of SARS-CoV-2-specific TCRs that had been generated with the MIRA antigen-specificity platform. Breadth meant the fraction of unique TCRs that were SARS-CoV-2-associated, whereas depth meant the fraction of total T cells that were SARS-CoV-2-associated. Each spike-specific TCR was assigned to its reactive spike region and to a CD4 or CD8 class using the MIRA data. Log10-transformed breadth and depth values were compared by one-way ANOVA with Sidak's multiple comparisons tests. Held by TCRdb, this immuneACCESS table contains in-frame sequences only and omits some clones. Under half of the omission traces to an unresolved V gene where checked; the cause of the rest is unknown. That table furnishes V, J and clone size, whereas the DNA furnished D and trimming. The sample profile shows under 150,000 clones; roughly nine tenths of them were found once. The top ten clonotypes cover 1.5% to 2% of the sample.

The data stem from a study of T cell responses to AZD1222 COVID-19 vaccine (dated by TCRdb to the early 2020s). For the study in its entirety: TCR sequencing was performed for roughly 240 trial participants, of whom about 210 were given two doses of AZD1222 and 26 were given two doses of MenACWY control vaccine. Trial participants were enrolled into age subgroups of 18-55, 56-69 and 70-plus years, which contained roughly 140, 27 and 60 TCR-sequenced participants, respectively.

The label giving this sample's time point can be read as: about 28 days (+/-7) after the second vaccine dose. AZD1222 recipients whose second dose came at about 4 weeks and those whose second dose came at about 12 weeks were combined into one group, since spike-specific TCR depth and breadth did not differ between the two schedules. Samples from vaccinated people were obtained from the UK trials COV001 and COV002, which included a single-blind randomized controlled phase 2/3 trial of AZD1222 (ChAdOx1 nCoV-19) in healthy adults. Trial participant PBMC samples were collected at day 0 and day 28 after the second dose for TCRbeta chain sequencing. Results and caveats for the whole study, not just this receptor: Conclusions about previously exposed vaccinees are limited because only six or seven AZD1222 recipients were SARS-CoV-2 seropositive at baseline. The 56-69-year group was small, and its depth increase did not reach significance, likely because of low power. CD4 TCRs associated with the vaccine covered the entire spike protein, and the dominant responses were in regions 160-218 and 743-854. Most participants were white British and females outnumbered males, and the authors suggested that clonal diversity may have been underestimated. Reportedly, almost half of the unique spike-specific TCRs recognized epitopes lying outside the regions that are mutated in the B.1.351 and B.1.1.7 variants. After two AZD1222 doses, spike-specific TCR breadth and depth were significantly higher than at day 0 and than in MenACWY recipients. Because no day 14 peak-response samples were available, repertoires were characterized only after the peak T cell response.

V loses 1 base at its end and J loses 4 bases; junction bases beyond the gene matches: 6. Its CDR3 holds 15 amino acids, cysteine through phenylalanine. Only the CDR3 part of the read is kept: 45 bases, read in frame from the first base. CDR1 and CDR2, per the germline V gene, are KGHSH and LQKENI. The chain joins TRBV18 to TRBJ1-1, and TRBD1 aligns with 7 junction nucleotides. The clonotype was recovered from an adult who received the AZD1222 COVID-19 vaccine. The material was peripheral blood, obtained 28 days after the second AZD1222 dose. The DNA reads TGTGCCAGCTCACCACGGGACAGCGTTGGCACTGAAGCTTTCTTT. Its product reads: CASSPRDSVGTEAFF.